These T cell receptor beta chains were read from a single sample in a study of shared clonotypes between healthy human individuals. Sequencing used immunoSEQ multiplex PCR; TCRdb keeps in-frame clones, though not all of them. The table records some 1,900,000 clones, about 95% of them present only once. The material sequenced was naive CD8+ T cells sorted from blood. The source is a man aged 18-30 years in good health. The CDR3 runs from the conserved cysteine through the conserved F or W. Fields, in order: clone size, D gene, CDR3 length, V gene, J gene, CDR3 protein. A D gene is named only where the DNA matches it firmly. Size is omitted from some rows. Given values are once, few, many or a class for expanded clones.

once,.,14,TRBV10-3,TRBJ2-5,CAISEPTKGETQYF
.,TRBD1,15,TRBV5-8,TRBJ1-6,CASSLPGQLNSPLHF
.,.,12,TRBV2,TRBJ2-3,CASSGVTDTQYF
.,TRBD2,15,TRBV29-1,TRBJ2-5,CSVTLPLAGEETQYF
.,.,15,TRBV4-2,TRBJ1-5,CASSTEQGVDQPQHF
.,TRBD1,15,TRBV5-8,TRBJ2-7,CASSSRQGANYEQYF
.,TRBD1,17,TRBV7-9,TRBJ2-2,CASSSISGGLNTGELFF
.,TRBD1,13,TRBV6-6,TRBJ1-5,CASQGTGNQPQHF
.,.,16,TRBV5-1,TRBJ2-1,CASSLEGRGSYNEQFF
.,TRBD1,17,TRBV7-9,TRBJ2-3,CASSHTGTGVGMDTQYF
.,TRBD1,15,TRBV19,TRBJ1-2,CASSASGTGYSGYTF
.,.,15,TRBV19,TRBJ1-5,CASSIEEGLQGPQHF
.,.,14,TRBV28,TRBJ1-2,CASRPWGGNYGYTF
.,.,12,TRBV5-6,TRBJ2-2,CASSVGTGELFF
.,TRBD1,16,TRBV28,TRBJ2-2,CASRIGQGISTGELFF
.,.,16,TRBV5-1,TRBJ1-5,CASSLRPSGGNQPQHF
.,.,14,TRBV19,TRBJ2-7,CASSIVGDSYEQYF
.,TRBD2,16,TRBV6-1,TRBJ2-3,CASSEFKGLAGDTQYF
.,.,13,TRBV29-1,TRBJ2-1,CSPYRASYNEQFF
.,TRBD2,14,TRBV6-4,TRBJ2-7,CASSTTSIPYEQYF
.,.,13,TRBV6-5,TRBJ1-1,CASSYSEGTEAFF
.,.,14,TRBV7-9,TRBJ1-1,CASEGGSMNTEAFF
.,TRBD1,17,TRBV5-6,TRBJ2-5,CASSLWLAEGAWETQYF
.,.,14,TRBV12-5,TRBJ1-1,CASGLVSGVTEAFF
.,TRBD1,16,TRBV7-2,TRBJ2-4,CASIPSTGLAKNIQYF
.,TRBD1,16,TRBV6-6,TRBJ2-3,CASSYGMTGATDTQYF
.,.,14,TRBV27,TRBJ2-5,CASSLSSSVETQYF
.,.,15,TRBV11-2,TRBJ1-1,CASSLPGTGFHEAFF
.,TRBD1,15,TRBV14,TRBJ2-1,CASSQPHRGQYEQFF
.,.,15,TRBV6-1,TRBJ1-2,CASSGLQGGAYGYTF
.,.,15,TRBV2,TRBJ2-3,CASQGFKGNTDTQYF
.,TRBD1,16,TRBV4-3,TRBJ2-1,CASSRTTGGGWNEQFF
.,.,15,TRBV28,TRBJ1-2,CASSFYQDPNYGYTF
.,TRBD2,16,TRBV12-5,TRBJ2-7,CASGSRTSGSSYEQYF
.,.,12,TRBV4-3,TRBJ2-7,CASSQGGDEQYF
.,.,14,TRBV4-3,TRBJ2-7,CASSQGAFGYEQYF
.,.,14,TRBV19,TRBJ2-1,CASSMRGPYNEQFF
.,.,15,TRBV27,TRBJ1-5,CASSLWQGSNQPQHF
.,.,13,TRBV7-6,TRBJ1-1,CASSLYRNTEAFF
.,.,11,TRBV6-5,TRBJ1-4,CASQLGEKLFF
once,.,13,TRBV19,TRBJ2-7,CASRPTVSYEQYF
.,TRBD1,13,TRBV27,TRBJ1-6,CASSSGQGSPLHF
once,.,14,TRBV6-5,TRBJ2-2,CASSYGLATGELFF
.,TRBD1,14,TRBV10-3,TRBJ2-5,CAISGTGVEETQYF
.,.,14,TRBV6-5,TRBJ2-5,CASSAWQGQETQYF
.,TRBD1,18,TRBV19,TRBJ1-2,CASSIDPAAGGSSNGYTF
.,.,15,TRBV7-2,TRBJ1-2,CASSLALRGAVGYTF
.,.,17,TRBV29-1,TRBJ2-3,CSVESQGRVRGTDTQYF
.,.,17,TRBV7-6,TRBJ2-2,CASSGGENRDGTGELFF
.,.,15,TRBV1,TRBJ2-1,CTSSQGTGVYNEQFF